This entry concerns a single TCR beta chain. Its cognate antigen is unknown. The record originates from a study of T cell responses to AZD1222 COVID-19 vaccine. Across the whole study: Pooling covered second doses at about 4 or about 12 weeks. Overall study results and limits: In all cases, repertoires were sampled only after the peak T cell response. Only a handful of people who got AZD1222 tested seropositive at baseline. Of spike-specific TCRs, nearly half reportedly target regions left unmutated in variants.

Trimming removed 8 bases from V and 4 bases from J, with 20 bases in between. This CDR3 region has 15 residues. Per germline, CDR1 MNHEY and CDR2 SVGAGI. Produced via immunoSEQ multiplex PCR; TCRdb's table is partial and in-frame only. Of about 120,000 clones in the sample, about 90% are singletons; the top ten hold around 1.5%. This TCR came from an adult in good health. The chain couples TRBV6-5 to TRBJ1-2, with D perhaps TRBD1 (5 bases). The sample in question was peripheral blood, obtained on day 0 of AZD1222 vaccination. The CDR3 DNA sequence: TGTGCCAGCGCTGGAATAAGGGGCGACAGCTATGGCTACACCTTC. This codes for CASAGIRGDSYGYTF.